This entry features one T cell receptor beta chain sequence. Its antigen remains undetermined. No per-base quality is available; no much larger clone lies one base away. The same CDR3 also results from other DNA sequences found in this sample. The sample originates from a study of cytomegalovirus exposure and HLA in healthy donors (TCRdb year 2017). Context from the whole study: A later analysis indicated that the roughly 130 validation repertoires were generated on the platform also employed for the approximately 670 repertoires of the first cohort. The study combined high-throughput TCR immunosequencing, statistical association of individual TCRs with disease status, and machine learning to predict cytomegalovirus infection status. A separate validation cohort of 100 to 150 different subjects was used in addition to the 666-subject first cohort. The study aimed to test whether cataloging public T cell receptors could reveal signatures of past pathogen exposure.

Donors formed part of the validation cohort, which comprised over a hundred subjects and was distinct from the first cohort of roughly 600 subjects. The library was generated by the immunoSEQ multiplex PCR assay. As for how the authors treated the data: A statistical classification framework was built for diagnosing cytomegalovirus status from the catalog of TCR beta chain sequences. TCRdb carries this immuneACCESS record with in-frame sequences only. Its versions omit some clonotypes, under half of them owing to an unresolved V gene in the studies checked, with the rest unexplained. V and J calls and clone size follow that table, whereas D and trimming were derived from the DNA. The sample table lists 200,000 or so clones, around 86% of them with a count of one. Jointly, the top ten make up about 2% of the sample. Study-wide conclusions, independent of this receptor: Most TCR sequences were observed very rarely across donors, whereas some public TCRs were present in many individuals. The study gave a list of some 150 TCR beta chains associated with cytomegalovirus. Cytomegalovirus status was reported to be diagnosed by the classifier with high specificity and sensitivity in both the original and validation cohorts. In a later analysis, TCRs clustered in the first cohort were found to also tend to co-occur in the approximately 110 validation repertoires, with 85% to 95% of cluster scores above 0. Three of the identified cytomegalovirus-associated TCR beta chains were confirmed in vitro to be specific for cytomegalovirus antigens. The validation cohort had no HLA typing available for a later analysis, so co-occurrence within that cohort was assessed over all 130 or so repertoires. The authors suggested that the approach could potentially be generalized to other disease states and immunological phenotypes.

V lost 0 bases and J lost 0 bases, and the count of bases not matched to a germline gene is 2. Based on the germline V gene, the CDR1 and CDR2 sequences are SGHRS and YFSETQ. The CDR3 contains 16 residues, cysteine and phenylalanine counted. Only the CDR3 portion is preserved as DNA: 48 bases, with reading frame beginning at the first base. The specimen sequenced was PBMCs. This clonotype originated in a woman in her late teens or twenties in good health and CMV-seropositive. The chain couples TRBV5-1 to TRBJ1-4, with TRBD1 matching 7 junction bases. Read as DNA, the sequence is TGCGCCAGCAGCTTGGGACAGGGTGCAACTAATGAAAAACTGTTTTTT. Its product reads: CASSLGQGATNEKLFF. Outside the CDR3, residues come from the reference TRBV5-1 and TRBJ1-4 proteins, so the full variable domain is: KAGVTQTPRYLIKTRGQQVTLSCSPISGHRSVSWYQQTPGQGLQFLFEYFSETQRNKGNFPGRFSGRQFSNSRSEMNVSTLELGDSALYLCASSLGQGATNEKLFFGSGTQLSVL.